Described below is a single T cell receptor beta chain sequence and its context. Its antigen is unidentified. This CDR3 has 15 amino acids. Germline CDR1 is SGHTS and CDR2 is YDEGEE. J lost 4 bases, V lost 4 bases, and 9 bases had no gene match. The data are from a study of cytomegalovirus exposure and HLA in healthy donors. Broader study findings: For most TCR beta V segments, an earlier analysis put the productive rate at about 87% or about 30% of the time.

PCR amplification relied on 60 Vbeta primers (plus 13 Jbeta primers). The repertoire was sequenced with immunoSEQ multiplex PCR; TCRdb's copy has only in-frame clones and lacks some. The top ten hold roughly 5% of the sample, which has over 150,000 clones, about 80% seen once. The chain has TRBV5-8 and TRBJ2-3, with 7 positions matching TRBD1. The TCR sequence derives from a man younger than 30 in good health and CMV-seronegative. The sample comprised PBMCs. CDR3 loop: CASSPRQGISDTQYF. The DNA of the CDR3 is TGTGCCAGCAGCCCCAGACAGGGTATTTCAGATACGCAGTATTTT. Full variable domain (remainder filled in from reference TRBV5-8 and TRBJ2-3): EAGVTQSPTHLIKTRGQQATLRCSPISGHTSVYWYQQALGLGLQFLLWYDEGEERNRGNFPPRFSGRQFPNYSSELNVNALELEDSALYLCASSPRQGISDTQYFGPGTRLTVL.